These 19 T cell receptor beta chains were sequenced from one sample in a study of shared clonotypes between healthy human individuals. The data were produced by immunoSEQ multiplex PCR, yet TCRdb's version contains in-frame clones alone and is incomplete. In the table there are about 1.1 million clones, around 78% of which are singletons. The material sequenced was memory CD4+ T cells from PBMCs. As to subset: CD45RA-negative fraction. The receptors shown here come from a man aged 18 to 29 in good health. Some clones in this sample may be carry-over from other donors' samples.

Details on this clone: This is likely an artifact of a read error, given a far larger clone one base away. This chain uses TRBV9 with TRBJ1-1, with D uncertain. The CDR3 extends over 14 amino acids. CDR1 is SGDLS, CDR2 YYNGEE, per germline. CDR3 sequence reads: CASSLGDTYTKAFF. CDR3 coding DNA: TGTGCCAGCAGCCTTGGAGACACCTACACTAAAGCTTTCTTT.

This clone has a single count. The rearrangement links TRBV12-2 to TRBJ2-7; TRBD2 was called by the table and not checked on the DNA. TRBV12-2 is marked as a pseudogene. This CDR3 region has 14 residues. This CDR3 reads CASRSGLAMYEQYF. DNA for the CDR3: TGTGCAAGTCGCTCGGGACTAGCGATGTACGAGCAGTACTTC.

The V call is TRBV27, the J call TRBJ2-4; 8 bases agree with TRBD1. V shed 6 bases and J 8 bases; nucleotides not matched to a gene: 24. Germline V gene data show CDR1 as MNHEY and CDR2 as SMNVEV (reference sequence). CDR3 size: 19 residues. The CDR3: CASSLSPPGTGYARDIQYF. The CDR3, as DNA: TGTGCCAGCAGCCTCTCCCCCCCCGGGACAGGCTACGCCAGGGACATTCAGTACTTC.

The CDR3 spells CASSRLAAHTDTQYF. CDR3 DNA: TGTGCCAGCAGCCGACTAGCGGCCCACACAGATACGCAGTATTTT. The chain carries TRBV5-4 and TRBJ2-3; 9 bases match TRBD2. Germline CDR1 reads SGHNT; CDR2 reads YYREEE (reference sequence). V lost 4 bases, J lost 2 bases, and 5 bases stayed unmatched. The length of the CDR3 is 15 residues.

Concerning this clone: A much larger clone lies one base from this, so it may be a read error. The conserved phenylalanine or tryptophan normally closing the CDR3 is absent here, so this likely arose from a read error. Within the sample, other DNA sequences also encode this same CDR3. The chain is built from TRBV27 and TRBJ1-1, with D unclear. The CDR3 spans 13 residues. Germline V CDR1 and CDR2: MNHEY, SMNVEV (reference sequence). V was trimmed by 0 bases and J by 1 base, leaving 3 bases between them. The CDR3 DNA reads TGTGCCAGCAGTTTATCGAGGAACACTGAAGCTTTCTCT. Amino acid sequence: CASSLSRNTEAFS.

This clone was detected ten times or more. The chain has TRBV2 and TRBJ2-7; D may correspond to TRBD1 or TRBD2 (6 bases each). Trimming removed 3 bases at V and 12 bases at J, with 12 bases between. The germline V gene encodes CDR1 SNHLY and CDR2 FYNNEI. This CDR3 has 11 residues. The CDR3 protein is CASSDRRGLYF. For the CDR3, the DNA is TGTGCCAGCAGTGATCGCCGGGGGCTGTACTTC.

CDR3 bases: TGCGCCAGCAGCTCTCAGGGAGCCGAGCAGTACTTC. Its protein is CASSSQGAEQYF. The chain has TRBV5-1 and TRBJ2-7; the D call may be TRBD1 or TRBD2 (5 bases each). This CDR3 is built from 12 residues. With 3 bases removed from V and 6 bases from J, the gap between germline ends came to 10 bases. From germline, CDR1 is SGHRS and CDR2 YFSETQ.

V and J are TRBV28 and TRBJ1-2, with D possibly TRBD1 on 5 matching bases. The CDR3 is made up of 14 amino acids. Germline V gene lookup returns CDR1 MDHEN and CDR2 SYDVKM. The V end was cut by 5 bases, the J end by 5 bases, with 15 bases between. Here the CDR3 reads CASSPPRDTYGYTF. CDR3 nucleotides: TGTGCCAGCAGTCCGCCCAGGGATACTTATGGCTACACCTTC.

The CDR3 sequence: CASSLGWQGGNEQYF. The CDR3 DNA follows: TGCGCCAGCAGCTTGGGTTGGCAGGGGGGAAACGAGCAGTACTTC. The chain recombines TRBV5-1 with TRBJ2-7; D is perhaps TRBD1 (7 bases). CDR3 length equals 15 residues. CDR1 is SGHRS and CDR2 is YFSETQ in the germline V gene. Trimming removed 0 bases from V and 5 bases from J, with 15 bases in between. The complete variable domain, with remaining parts taken from reference TRBV5-1 and TRBJ2-7, reads KAGVTQTPRYLIKTRGQQVTLSCSPISGHRSVSWYQQTPGQGLQFLFEYFSETQRNKGNFPGRFSGRQFSNSRSEMNVSTLELGDSALYLCASSLGWQGGNEQYFGPGTRLTVT.

The rearrangement uses TRBV7-3 and TRBJ2-1; possibly TRBD1 for D (7 bases). Germline V gives CDR1 SGHTA, CDR2 FQGTGA. The CDR3 spans 16 residues. V lost 5 bases and J lost 0, with 14 bases in between. CDR3: CASSNRQGGSYNEQFF. The CDR3 DNA is TGTGCCAGCAGCAACCGACAGGGAGGCTCCTACAATGAGCAGTTCTTC.

This clone showed up just a few times. V usage is TRBV7-9 and J usage is TRBJ1-5; D unresolved. The germline V and J ends were trimmed by 0 bases and 6 bases, with 6 bases remaining between them. Germline V gives CDR1 SEHNR, CDR2 FQNEAQ (reference sequence). This CDR3 is built from 13 residues. The chain's CDR3 is CASSLASRQPQHF. In DNA form, the CDR3 reads TGTGCCAGCAGCTTAGCGTCCCGTCAGCCCCAGCATTTT.

The sample holds one count of this clone. The gene calls are TRBV30 and TRBJ2-2; D is unclear. The CDR3 contains 13 residues. Germline CDR1 reads GTSNPN; CDR2 reads SVGIG (reference sequence). Deletions cut 4 bases from V and 5 bases from J, with 11 bases between. The CDR3, as DNA: TGTGCCTGGAATTGGTATCAGACCGGGGAGCTGTTTTTT. This sequence encodes CAWNWYQTGELFF.

V and J are TRBV2 and TRBJ1-1; D not certain. Trimming removed 6 bases from V and 0 bases from J, with 11 bases in between. CDR1 and CDR2 from the germline V gene are SNHLY and FYNNEI. CDR3 length equals 14 residues. The CDR3 is CASRKEHLNTEAFF. CDR3 sequence (DNA): TGTGCCAGCAGGAAGGAACACTTGAACACTGAAGCTTTCTTT. The full variable domain, with the rest looked up from reference TRBV2 and TRBJ1-1, is EPEVTQTPSHQVTQMGQEVILRCVPISNHLYFYWYRQILGQKVEFLVSFYNNEISEKSEIFDDQFSVERPDGSNFTLKIRSTKLEDSAMYFCASRKEHLNTEAFFGQGTRLTVV.

V gene TRBV2 combines with J gene TRBJ2-1, with TRBD1 identical over 7 bases. The CDR3 loop spans 15 amino acids. Trimming at V came to 1 base and at J to 7 bases, leaving 7 bases not matched to a gene. From germline, CDR1 is SNHLY and CDR2 FYNNEI. This CDR3 reads CASSEGQGPRNEQFF. The DNA for the CDR3 is TGTGCCAGCAGTGAAGGACAGGGACCAAGGAATGAGCAGTTCTTC.

The rearrangement links TRBV7-3 to TRBJ2-1; D may be TRBD2 (6 bases). The V and J ends lost 2 bases and 0 bases respectively, with 11 bases between them. Germline V lookup: CDR1 SGHTA, CDR2 FQGTGA. CDR3 length equals 16 residues. CDR3 loop: CASSLASASSYNEQFF. CDR3 DNA sequence: TGTGCCAGCAGCTTAGCTAGCGCTAGCTCCTACAATGAGCAGTTCTTC.

The J gene is TRBJ1-2, the V gene TRBV5-5, with D unclear. Germline V gives CDR1 SGHKS, CDR2 YYEKEE (reference sequence). The CDR3 consists of 12 residues. V lost 4 bases and J 2 bases, leaving 6 bases between the germline ends. The CDR3, as DNA: TGTGCCAGCAGCGCCGAGAACTATGGCTACACCTTC. This codes for CASSAENYGYTF.

The chain links TRBV9 to TRBJ2-3, with 7 nucleotides matching TRBD2. The ends lost 3 bases at V and 2 bases at J; junction bases unmatched: 6. The CDR3 length is 15 residues. Germline V lookup: CDR1 SGDLS, CDR2 YYNGEE. The CDR3 protein is CASSGLAEPTDTQYF. The CDR3 DNA sequence: TGTGCCAGCAGCGGCCTAGCGGAGCCCACAGATACGCAGTATTTT.

V and J are TRBV7-2 and TRBJ2-7, with 7 positions matching TRBD1. From germline, CDR1 is SGHTA and CDR2 FQGNSA. V was clipped by 5 bases and J by 4 bases; unmatched bases: 11. This CDR3 has 15 residues. Written as DNA, the CDR3 is TGTGCCAGCAGCCGGTGGGCAGGGGGAATGTACGAGCAGTACTTC. Translated: CASSRWAGGMYEQYF.

Worth noting for this clone: With a much larger clone just one base away, this may be a read error. V gene TRBV27 combines with J gene TRBJ1-5; D gene ambiguous. CDR1 is MNHEY and CDR2 is SMNVEV in the germline V gene (reference sequence). The CDR3 sequence is 12 residues long. The germline V and J ends were trimmed by 4 bases and 3 bases, with 4 bases remaining between them. CDR3 in amino acids: CASSSINQPQHF. CDR3 coding DNA: TGTGCCAGCAGTTCAATCAATCAGCCCCAGCATTTT.